These 24 T cell receptor beta chains were sequenced from one sample in a study of blood T cell repertoires in COVID-19. TCRdb's table, derived via immunoSEQ multiplex PCR, lists solely in-frame clones and lacks some. Here the sample spans approximately 230,000 clones, 80% to 90% being singletons. Sequencing was performed on peripheral blood. These receptors all come from a man under 40 with active or convalescent COVID-19.

The chain employs TRBV18 and TRBJ1-2; 7 nucleotides line up with TRBD1. Germline-derived CDR1 and CDR2 are KGHSH and LQKENI. This CDR3 is 14 amino acids long. The ends lost 3 bases at V and 0 bases at J; junction bases unmatched: 1. The chain's CDR3 is CASSPTGSNYGYTF. The CDR3 coding sequence is TGTGCCAGCTCACCGACAGGGTCTAACTATGGCTACACCTTC.

The chain recombines TRBV3-1 (or the pseudogene TRBV3-2) with TRBJ1-2; TRBD1 matches at 8 bases. Per germline, CDR1 LGHDT and CDR2 YNNKEL (reference sequence). This CDR3 is built from 14 residues. The V gene end was trimmed by 6 bases and the J gene end by 2 bases; junction bases not matched to a gene: 5. The CDR3 region is CASRGTGPNYGYTF. In DNA form, the CDR3 reads TGTGCCAGCAGAGGGACAGGTCCGAACTATGGCTACACCTTC.

J is TRBJ2-3 and V is TRBV7-8; D gene unclear. This CDR3 spans 13 amino acids. V was trimmed by 5 bases and J by 4 bases, leaving 10 bases between them. Germline V gene data show CDR1 as SGHVS and CDR2 as FQNEAQ. The CDR3 DNA reads TGTGCCAGCAGCACTGGAGTCCCAGATACGCAGTATTTT. Translation gives CASSTGVPDTQYF.

This rearrangement joins TRBV4-1 to TRBJ1-1; D is possibly TRBD1 (6 bases). Trimming took off 0 bases at V and 4 bases at J, with 9 bases between the two ends. The V gene's germline CDR1 is MGHRA and CDR2 YSYEKL. This CDR3 is 14 amino acids long. The CDR3 nucleotides are TGCGCCAGCAGCCAAGATGGCAGGGGCACTGAAGCTTTCTTT. This sequence encodes CASSQDGRGTEAFF.

The table lists this clone with a count of one. V and J are TRBV6-6 and TRBJ2-1; TRBD1 agrees at 8 bases. Trimming took 5 bases from V and 8 from J; bases not matched to a gene: 11. In germline, CDR1 is MNHNY, CDR2 SVGAGI (reference sequence). CDR3 length: 15 residues. The CDR3 region is CASSPDDRGFDEQFF. The CDR3 nucleotides are TGTGCCAGCAGTCCGGATGACAGGGGTTTCGATGAGCAGTTCTTC.

In this sample, this clone turned up once. The rearrangement links TRBV7-8 to TRBJ1-5; no firm D call. CDR1 is SGHVS and CDR2 is FQNEAQ in the germline V gene. The CDR3 runs to 19 residues. V was clipped by 5 bases and J by 4 bases, with 27 bases between them. CDR3 protein: CASSHSRGNGGFRNQPQHF. DNA of the CDR3: TGTGCCAGCAGCCATTCGCGGGGTAATGGCGGGTTTCGGAATCAGCCCCAGCATTTT. The full variable domain, its missing parts supplied by reference TRBV7-8 and TRBJ1-5, is GAGVSQSPRYKVAKRGQDVALRCDPISGHVSLFWYQQALGQGPEFLTYFQNEAQLDKSGLPSDRFFAERPEGSVSTLKIQRTQQEDSAVYLCASSHSRGNGGFRNQPQHFGDGTRLSIL.

The chain carries TRBV4-1 and TRBJ2-7, with D possibly matching TRBD1 (6 bases). V was shortened by 4 bases and J by 0 bases, with 10 bases between the two germline ends. This CDR3 has 14 residues. CDR1 and CDR2 (germline): MGHRA, YSYEKL. This CDR3 is CASSPRQVSYEQYF. The CDR3 region has the DNA TGCGCCAGCAGCCCTCGACAGGTCTCCTACGAGCAGTACTTC.

The rearrangement links TRBV19 to TRBJ2-7; D uncertain. The CDR3 contains 13 residues. V lost 3 bases and J 0 bases, leaving 6 bases between the germline ends. Germline loops: CDR1 LNHDA, CDR2 SQIVND (reference sequence). The CDR3 loop is CASSIRLSYEQYF. In nucleotides, the CDR3 is TGTGCCAGTAGTATCCGACTCTCCTACGAGCAGTACTTC. Complete variable domain (other parts from reference TRBV19 and TRBJ2-7): DGGITQSPKYLFRKEGQNVTLSCEQNLNHDAMYWYRQDPGQGLRLIYYSQIVNDFQKGDIAEGYSVSREKKESFPLTVTSAQKNPTAFYLCASSIRLSYEQYFGPGTRLTVT.

The J gene is TRBJ2-4, the V gene TRBV6-5; no clear D gene. In germline, CDR1 is MNHEY, CDR2 SVGAGI. This CDR3 is 11 amino acids long. Trimming left V 6 bases short and J 8 bases short, with 8 bases between. CDR3 region: CASSYADIQYF. The DNA of the CDR3 is TGTGCCAGCAGCTACGCGGACATTCAGTACTTC.

The V gene is TRBV2, the J gene TRBJ2-7; a weak D match, TRBD1 (7 bases). This CDR3 is 14 amino acids long. V was trimmed by 6 bases and J by 0 bases, leaving 12 bases between them. CDR1 is SNHLY, CDR2 FYNNEI, per germline. This chain's CDR3 is CASRQGDSSYEQYF. The CDR3 bases are TGTGCCAGCAGGCAGGGGGACTCCTCCTACGAGCAGTACTTC.

The chain links TRBV28 to TRBJ2-2; 7 bases are a match to TRBD2. Germline V gene sequence: CDR1 MDHEN, CDR2 SYDVKM. This CDR3 region has 14 residues. After removal of 2 bases from V and 6 bases from J, the junction contained 3 bases not matched to a gene. CDR3: CASSLPSGSGELFF. DNA of the CDR3: TGTGCCAGCAGTTTACCTAGCGGTTCCGGGGAGCTGTTTTTT.

The CDR3 protein is CASSLLGAGPYGEKLFF. The CDR3 DNA reads as TGTGCCAGCAGTTTATTGGGGGCGGGCCCCTATGGGGAAAAACTGTTTTTT. The chain carries TRBV28 and TRBJ1-4; D perhaps matches TRBD1 (6 bases). Germline-derived CDR1 and CDR2 are MDHEN and SYDVKM. V was pared by 1 base and J by 8 bases, with 20 bases between. This CDR3 has 17 amino acids.

The chain joins TRBV28 to TRBJ1-3; D gene unclear. V lost 0 bases and J lost 4, with 16 bases in between. CDR1 and CDR2 (germline): MDHEN, SYDVKM. This CDR3 has 17 amino acids. The CDR3 loop is CASSLWGGLGSGNTIYF. CDR3 DNA sequence: TGTGCCAGCAGTTTATGGGGAGGGCTTGGCTCCGGAAACACCATATATTTT.

The chain is built from TRBV18 and TRBJ1-5, with D unresolved. Germline V gene lookup returns CDR1 KGHSH and CDR2 LQKENI. CDR3 length: 13 residues. V was shortened by 1 base and J by 7 bases, with 8 bases between the two germline ends. In DNA, the CDR3 is TGTGCCAGCTCACCACAGAGGGAGCAGCCCCAGCATTTT. Its protein product is CASSPQREQPQHF.

This chain uses TRBV19 with TRBJ1-1; 7 nucleotides match TRBD1. The V gene's germline CDR1 is LNHDA and CDR2 SQIVND (reference sequence). V was pared by 4 bases and J by 8 bases, with 10 bases of the junction left unmatched. The CDR3 loop spans 14 amino acids. CDR3 bases: TGTGCCAGTAGTACGCCCGGGACAGTATACGAAGCTTTCTTT. Translated: CASSTPGTVYEAFF.

This clone came up once. V is TRBV3-1 (or the pseudogene TRBV3-2) and J is TRBJ2-1; tentative D call: TRBD2 (5 bases). V was pared by 4 bases and J by 2 bases, with 12 bases between. CDR1 and CDR2 from the germline V gene are LGHDT and YNNKEL (reference sequence). This CDR3 region has 15 residues. The chain's CDR3 is CASSPLVGAYNEQFF. In nucleotides, the CDR3 is TGTGCCAGCAGCCCACTAGTGGGAGCCTACAATGAGCAGTTCTTC.

The chain has TRBV24-1 and TRBJ2-1; D ambiguous. Germline-derived CDR1 and CDR2 are KGHDR and SFDVKD. CDR3 length: 13 residues. Between the trimmed V and J ends, which lost 4 bases and 12 bases, there was a span of 15 bases. In DNA form, the CDR3 reads TGTGCCACCAGTGAGCCCGTAGAGCGTACGCAGTTCTTC. This gives the protein CATSEPVERTQFF.

The gene calls are TRBV27 and TRBJ1-2; D remains unclear. This CDR3 region has 14 residues. The germline V and J ends were trimmed by 0 bases and 8 bases, with 13 bases remaining between them. Germline V gene sequence: CDR1 MNHEY, CDR2 SMNVEV (reference sequence). CDR3 sequence: CASSLSAGLGGYTF. DNA for the CDR3: TGTGCCAGCAGTTTATCGGCAGGCCTTGGCGGCTACACCTTC.

The rearrangement uses TRBV2 and TRBJ2-5; 9 bases map to TRBD1. Trimming removed 3 bases from V and 1 base from J; junction bases left unmatched: 9. Germline V CDR1 and CDR2: SNHLY, FYNNEI. The CDR3 contains 17 residues. The CDR3 DNA reads as TGTGCCAGCAGTGAGAGCGGGAAGACAGGGGGCCAAGAGACCCAGTACTTC. This translates into CASSESGKTGGQETQYF.

The chain has TRBV5-5 and TRBJ1-2, with a tentative D call TRBD1 (5 bases). The CDR3 is 13 residues long. V was pared by 2 bases and J by 2 bases, with 7 bases between. Germline V gives CDR1 SGHKS, CDR2 YYEKEE (reference sequence). CDR3 nucleotide sequence: TGTGCCAGCAGCTTCGGGGGGAACTATGGCTACACCTTC. Translated: CASSFGGNYGYTF.

This clone has only a few counts. The CDR3 protein is CASRRTDNSPLHF. The CDR3 DNA follows: TGTGCCAGCAGAAGGACAGATAATTCACCCCTCCACTTT. The rearrangement uses TRBV25-1 and TRBJ1-6, with D possibly TRBD1 on 6 matching bases. V was shortened by 6 bases and J by 5 bases, with 8 bases between the two germline ends. CDR3 size: 13 residues. The germline V gene has CDR1 MGHDK and CDR2 SYGVNS.

This chain uses TRBV7-6 with TRBJ2-5; D gene unclear. Between the trimmed V and J ends, which lost 2 bases and 3 bases, there was a span of 7 bases. The CDR3 is made up of 13 amino acids. Germline assignment: CDR1 SGHVS and CDR2 FNYEAQ. In DNA form, the CDR3 reads TGTGCCAGCAGCTTACTAGAAAAAGAGACCCAGTACTTC. It yields the protein CASSLLEKETQYF.

V usage is TRBV4-3 and J usage is TRBJ1-6, with D possibly matching TRBD1 (5 bases). This CDR3 region has 16 residues. V lost 2 bases to trimming and J lost 10 bases, with 18 bases between them. CDR1 and CDR2 (germline): LGHNA, YSLEER. The CDR3 loop is CASSQITRAAGSPLHF. CDR3 nucleotide sequence: TGCGCCAGCAGCCAAATCACCAGGGCGGCTGGATCACCCCTCCACTTT.

V is TRBV28 and J is TRBJ1-4; TRBD1 might be the D (5 bases). This CDR3 has 15 amino acids. V shed 4 bases and J shed 7 bases, with 16 bases lying between them. Per germline, CDR1 MDHEN and CDR2 SYDVKM. CDR3 in amino acids: CASSYAGEAGEKLFF. In DNA, the CDR3 is TGTGCCAGCAGTTATGCGGGGGAAGCGGGTGAAAAACTGTTTTTT.